This TCR beta chain was sequenced in a study of blood T cell repertoires in COVID-19. As for the study in general: The United States, Italy and Spain were the sources of the acute and convalescent COVID-19 samples. In each case, the material was cDNA or gDNA derived from T cells, B-cell-depleted T cells, or PBMCs.

The study counted Cohort 3 donors as recovered given two negative PCRs, clearance, or symptom resolution. The table came from immunoSEQ multiplex PCR; TCRdb's copy has only in-frame clones and leaves some out. The table shows some 490,000 clones, with 80% to 90% occurring only once. V was clipped by 4 bases and J by 2 bases, with 10 bases between them. Looked up from germline, CDR1 is SGHRS and CDR2 is YFSETQ. The CDR3 is 15 residues long. Sequenced sample: PBMCs or T cells enriched from blood (not recorded which). This chain uses TRBV5-1 with TRBJ2-6; maybe TRBD1 (5 bases). The clonotype originates from a woman in her fifties or sixties who had recovered from COVID-19. The DNA of the CDR3 is TGCGCCAGCAGCCAGTCAGGGACTGGGGCCAACGTCCTGACTTTC. Its translation is CASSQSGTGANVLTF. The whole variable domain, filled in from reference TRBV5-1 and TRBJ2-6, reads KAGVTQTPRYLIKTRGQQVTLSCSPISGHRSVSWYQQTPGQGLQFLFEYFSETQRNKGNFPGRFSGRQFSNSRSEMNVSTLELGDSALYLCASSQSGTGANVLTFGAGSRLTVL.